In this sample, the clone carrying this T cell receptor (beta chain) turned up many times. Its antigen is currently unknown. Since all of the isolated RNA was reverse transcribed, expressed TCRB transcripts were what got sequenced. Profiling relied on immunoSEQ multiplex PCR, and the TCRdb table lists in-frame clones only, not all of them. The table shows some 410,000 clones, with roughly 11% occurring only once. This sample is drawn from a study of beta chain features in type 1 diabetes. Study as a whole: Analysis included over 90 million sorted cells drawn from all samples. Study results and caveats: A greater similarity of naive, central memory and Treg TCRB repertoires was seen among patients than among healthy donors. Any HLA type influence on TCRB rearrangement was left unresolved here.

Only one heparinised blood draw was taken per donor, and its volume averaged about 120 mL. The CDR3 consists of 12 residues. Deletions cut 3 bases from V and 4 bases from J, with 8 bases between. Germline assignment: CDR1 SQVTM and CDR2 ANQGSEA. The TCR was taken from a woman under 30 in good health. The sequencing input was naive CD4+ T cells from blood. The gene calls are TRBV29-1 and TRBJ2-3; no firm D call. This CDR3 reads CSVEQPADTQYF. In nucleotides, the CDR3 is TGCAGCGTTGAGCAGCCCGCAGATACGCAGTATTTT.